This TCR beta chain was sequenced for a study of T cell changes during pregnancy in multiple sclerosis (dated by TCRdb to the late 2010s). For the wider study: The study examined how the T cell repertoire changed over the course of pregnancy in women with multiple sclerosis.

Regarding this clone: The antigen it recognizes is unknown. Per-nucleotide qualities are absent, and no much larger clonotype sits a single base away.

The library was generated by the immunoSEQ multiplex PCR assay. TCRdb's version of the immuneACCESS table is confined to in-frame rearrangements and falls short of the full clone set. An unresolved V gene accounts for under half of the shortfall where checked; the remainder is of unknown origin. This sample gives under 70,000 clones in total; approximately 91% of them show up just once. Of the sample, 1.3% is held by the ten largest clones. CDR1 SGHVS and CDR2 FNYEAQ are derived from the germline V gene. Taken from cysteine to phenylalanine, the CDR3 has 13 residues. Just CDR3 DNA is preserved here, 39 bases in frame from base 1. V is trimmed back by 0 bases and J by 10 bases, and the junction contains 3 bases that no gene match accounts for.

The chain is made from TRBV7-6 and TRBJ2-1; 7 bases in the junction line up with TRBD1. This TCR came from a female donor with multiple sclerosis, enrolled in a pregnancy study. The sample was peripheral blood, taken in the second trimester of pregnancy. CDR3 region: CASSLATGYEQFF. Read as DNA, the sequence is TGTGCCAGCAGCTTAGCGACAGGGTACGAGCAGTTCTTC.